The 19 T cell receptor beta chains listed next were all sequenced from one sample in a study of blood T cell repertoires in COVID-19. Profiling relied on immunoSEQ multiplex PCR, and the TCRdb table lists in-frame clones only, not all of them. The sample carries around 62,000 clones, approximately 88% recorded once. The sample taken for sequencing was peripheral blood. All receptors come from a woman aged 60-75 years with acute or convalescent COVID-19.

The chain links TRBV5-6 to TRBJ1-3; D uncertain. The CDR3 runs to 14 residues. Trimming removed 2 bases from V and 1 base from J, with 7 bases in between. Germline assignment: CDR1 SGHDT and CDR2 YYEEEE. The CDR3: CASSFGVSGNTIYF. CDR3 in DNA: TGTGCCAGCAGCTTCGGAGTTTCTGGAAACACCATATATTTT.

The chain joins TRBV5-4 to TRBJ2-7, with D hard to call. Germline CDR1 and CDR2: SGHNT and YYREEE (reference sequence). V gave up 2 bases and J gave up 3 bases, with 9 bases separating them. This CDR3 region has 13 residues. DNA for the CDR3: TGTGCCAGCAGCTTTTTATCGTTCTACGAGCAGTACGTC. As protein: CASSFLSFYEQYV.

The V gene is TRBV7-8, the J gene TRBJ1-3, with D possibly TRBD1 on 5 matching bases. V was cut by 5 bases and J by 4 bases, with 15 bases left in between. CDR1 is SGHVS and CDR2 is FQNEAQ in the germline V gene. The CDR3 runs to 15 residues. CDR3 sequence: CASSPTSGFGNTIYF. For the CDR3, the DNA is TGTGCCAGCAGCCCGACTTCAGGGTTCGGAAACACCATATATTTT.

V usage is TRBV11-2 and J usage is TRBJ1-2; possible D gene TRBD1, 6 bases. Trimming shortened V by 5 bases and J by 2 bases, and 9 bases separated the two germline ends. This CDR3 spans 13 amino acids. Looked up from germline, CDR1 is SGHAT and CDR2 is FQNNGV. This CDR3 is CASSRTENYGYTF. CDR3 DNA: TGTGCCAGCAGCAGGACAGAAAACTATGGCTACACCTTC.

V and J are TRBV10-3 and TRBJ1-6; 7 positions match TRBD1. CDR1 is ENHRY, CDR2 SYGVKD, per germline. Trimming at V came to 0 bases and at J to 7 bases, leaving 3 bases not matched to a gene. The CDR3 contains 15 residues. CDR3 residues: CAISESLQGNSPLHF. The CDR3 bases are TGTGCCATCAGTGAGTCGTTACAGGGGAATTCACCCCTCCACTTT.

CDR3 nucleotides: TGTGCCAGCAGCGCTACTAGGAACGAGCAGTACGTC. Its protein product is CASSATRNEQYV. V gene TRBV6-6 combines with J gene TRBJ2-7; possible D gene TRBD2, 5 bases. Germline lookup yields CDR1 MNHNY and CDR2 SVGAGI (reference sequence). The CDR3 has 12 residues. Trimming removed 6 bases at V and 5 bases at J, with 11 bases between.

J is TRBJ1-1 and V is TRBV6-5; 7 nucleotides align to TRBD1. Germline-derived CDR1 and CDR2 are MNHEY and SVGAGI. This CDR3 has 14 residues. The V segment lost 5 bases and the J segment 6 bases; nucleotides outside the gene matches: 9. CDR3 loop: CASSTIQGGAEAFF. The CDR3 DNA reads as TGTGCCAGCAGTACCATTCAGGGGGGCGCTGAAGCTTTCTTT.

The chain is built from TRBV18 and TRBJ2-5; the D gene is possibly TRBD2 (6 bases). V lost 3 bases and J lost 1, with 12 bases in between. Germline V lookup: CDR1 KGHSH, CDR2 LQKENI. The CDR3 contains 15 residues. This CDR3 reads CASSPLGGGQETQYF. CDR3 nucleotides: TGTGCCAGCTCACCTTTGGGGGGTGGCCAAGAGACCCAGTACTTC.

The rearrangement joins TRBV19 to TRBJ2-3; TRBD2 agrees at 9 bases. Germline CDR1 is LNHDA and CDR2 is SQIVND (reference sequence). Trimming took 6 bases from V and 2 from J; bases not matched to a gene: 6. The CDR3 loop spans 15 amino acids. Here the CDR3 reads CASSFASGTTDTQYF. CDR3 bases: TGTGCCAGTAGCTTTGCTAGCGGGACCACAGATACGCAGTATTTT.

This clone was counted only a few times. The CDR3 DNA reads TGTGCCAGTACCCGCCTTGGGGGGGCCGATCAGCCCCAGCATTTT. Amino acid sequence: CASTRLGGADQPQHF. The chain couples TRBV19 to TRBJ1-5, with D perhaps matching TRBD1 (6 bases). Germline loops: CDR1 LNHDA, CDR2 SQIVND (reference sequence). V shed 7 bases and J shed 5 bases, with 18 bases lying between them. The CDR3 loop spans 15 amino acids.

The rearrangement uses TRBV6-6 and TRBJ1-3; D gene ambiguous. The CDR3 is made up of 13 amino acids. Trimming cost V 6 bases and J 1 base, with 7 bases left between them. Germline values: CDR1 MNHNY, CDR2 SVGAGI (reference sequence). The CDR3 nucleotides read TGTGCCAGCAGACACCAATCTGGAAACACCATATATTTT. Its protein is CASRHQSGNTIYF.

This chain connects TRBV5-8 to TRBJ1-6; D is uncertain. This CDR3 region has 12 residues. The V and J ends lost 0 bases and 13 bases respectively, with 8 bases between them. Germline-derived CDR1 and CDR2 are SGHTS and YDEGEE. The CDR3 DNA reads TGTGCCAGCAGCTTGGCCCCGTCGCCCCTCCACTTT. Protein sequence: CASSLAPSPLHF.

This chain joins TRBV6-1 and TRBJ1-1, with 8 positions matching TRBD1. Germline V gene lookup returns CDR1 MNHNS and CDR2 SASEGT. The CDR3 consists of 15 residues. The junction had 9 bases not matched to a gene; V was cut back by 6 bases and J by 3 bases. CDR3 nucleotide sequence: TGTGCCAGCAGACCAAGACAGGGGAGGGACACTGAAGCTTTCTTT. Translated: CASRPRQGRDTEAFF.

The chain recombines TRBV3-1 (or the pseudogene TRBV3-2) with TRBJ1-1, with D uncertain. Germline assignment: CDR1 LGHDT and CDR2 YNNKEL (reference sequence). This CDR3 comprises 14 residues. Trimming took 1 base from V and 1 from J, leaving 7 bases between them. CDR3 sequence: CASSQVTGNTEAFF. The CDR3 DNA reads as TGTGCCAGCAGCCAAGTTACGGGGAACACTGAAGCTTTCTTT.

V is TRBV9 and J is TRBJ2-2, with 9 positions matching TRBD2. With 4 bases clipped from V and 0 bases from J, the junction kept 10 bases outside the gene matches. The germline CDR1 and CDR2 sequences are SGDLS and YYNGEE. This CDR3 region has 18 residues. Written as DNA, the CDR3 is TGTGCCAGCAGCTCAAGGGGAGCGGGGGGATCGAACACCGGGGAGCTGTTTTTT. Amino acid sequence: CASSSRGAGGSNTGELFF.

J is TRBJ1-3 and V is TRBV15, with D uncertain. The CDR3 covers 17 residues. Germline V gives CDR1 LNHNV, CDR2 YYDKDF (reference sequence). The ends were cut back, 3 bases at V and 1 base at J, with 16 bases in the middle. The CDR3 loop is CATSRARSLGSGNTIYF. In DNA form, the CDR3 reads TGTGCCACCAGCAGGGCCCGAAGCCTAGGTTCTGGAAACACCATATATTTT.

This clone was counted once. The V gene is TRBV6-5, the J gene TRBJ1-2; 7 nucleotides match TRBD1. The CDR3 is 14 amino acids. The V segment lost 7 bases and the J segment 3 bases; nucleotides outside the gene matches: 8. Per germline, CDR1 MNHEY and CDR2 SVGAGI. CDR3 nucleotide sequence: TGTGCCAGCAAACTGGGACAGTTCGACTATGGCTACACCTTC. Protein sequence: CASKLGQFDYGYTF.

This clone was detected once. V is TRBV6-5 and J is TRBJ1-2; 7 bases line up with TRBD1. CDR3 size: 14 residues. J was trimmed by 6 bases and V by 5 bases; bases with no gene match: 9. From germline, CDR1 is MNHEY and CDR2 SVGAGI. The CDR3 is CASSRQGSWDGYTF. CDR3 DNA: TGTGCCAGCAGTCGACAGGGAAGTTGGGATGGCTACACCTTC.

This clone came up a few times. The chain uses TRBV19 and TRBJ1-1; TRBD1 might be the D (5 bases). V was cut by 2 bases and J by 1 base, with 14 bases left in between. CDR3 length equals 16 residues. Germline V gene lookup returns CDR1 LNHDA and CDR2 SQIVND (reference sequence). The CDR3: CASSIIREGENTEAFF. CDR3 DNA: TGTGCCAGTAGTATAATCCGCGAAGGGGAGAACACTGAAGCTTTCTTT. Using reference TRBV19 and TRBJ1-1 for the parts outside the CDR3, the full variable domain is DGGITQSPKYLFRKEGQNVTLSCEQNLNHDAMYWYRQDPGQGLRLIYYSQIVNDFQKGDIAEGYSVSREKKESFPLTVTSAQKNPTAFYLCASSIIREGENTEAFFGQGTRLTVV.